This TCR beta chain originates from a study of vaccination and CD4 T cells after COVID-19. About the study: The post-COVID sampling time was a median about 95 days after diagnosis, ranging from 35 to 161.

V was pared by 3 bases and J by 4 bases, with 2 bases of the junction left unmatched. This CDR3 region has 13 residues. Germline-derived CDR1 and CDR2 are LNHDA and SQIVND (reference sequence). As to treatment: roughly ten-day PBMC culture with coronavirus spike peptide pools or control peptides (ViraFEST assay). Before the COVID-19 pandemic (2011-2018), CD4+ T cells were obtained from the unexposed donor. Researchers challenged CD4+ T cells from unexposed donors with SARS-CoV-2 S/N and four cold-coronavirus spikes, cells permitting. This clonotype is deemed medium-sized. Its antigen remains unidentified. Cultured CD4+ T cell DNA underwent sequencing with the Oncomine TCR Beta short-read assay. TCRdb analysed the PCR reads with MiXCR anew, one entry per CDR3 protein. The top ten clones hold 25% to 30% of a sample with 7,500 to 10,000 distinct CDR3 sequences, around 35% of them seen once.

V gene TRBV19 combines with J gene TRBJ2-5; 7 bases fit TRBD1. This TCR was recovered from a human donor in good health. Sequenced sample: CD4+ T cells from blood, cultured in vitro. CDR3: CASSMGQLETQYF. CDR3 bases: TGTGCCAGTAGTATGGGACAGTTAGAGACCCAGTACTTC.